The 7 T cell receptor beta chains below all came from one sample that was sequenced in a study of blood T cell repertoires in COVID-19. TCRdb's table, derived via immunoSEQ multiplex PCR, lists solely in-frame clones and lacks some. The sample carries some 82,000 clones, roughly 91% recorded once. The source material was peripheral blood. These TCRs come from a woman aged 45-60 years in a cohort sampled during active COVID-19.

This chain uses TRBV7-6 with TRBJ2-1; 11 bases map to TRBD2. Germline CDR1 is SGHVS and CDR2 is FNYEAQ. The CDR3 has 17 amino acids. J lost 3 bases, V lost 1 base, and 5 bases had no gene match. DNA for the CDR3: TGTGCCAGCAGCTTAGGTGGGGGACTAGCGGTCTACAATGAGCAGTTCTTC. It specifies CASSLGGGLAVYNEQFF. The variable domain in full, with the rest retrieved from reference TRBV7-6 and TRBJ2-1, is GAGVSQSPRYKVTKRGQDVALRCDPISGHVSLYWYRQALGQGPEFLTYFNYEAQQDKSGLPNDRFSAERPEGSISTLTIQRTEQRDSAMYRCASSLGGGLAVYNEQFFGPGTRLTVL.

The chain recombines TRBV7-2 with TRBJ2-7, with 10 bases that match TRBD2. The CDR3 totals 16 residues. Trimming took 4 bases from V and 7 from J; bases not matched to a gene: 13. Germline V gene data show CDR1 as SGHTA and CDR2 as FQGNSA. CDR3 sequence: CASSYTSGRALWEQYF. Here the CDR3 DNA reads TGTGCCAGCAGCTATACGAGCGGGAGGGCCCTCTGGGAGCAGTACTTC.

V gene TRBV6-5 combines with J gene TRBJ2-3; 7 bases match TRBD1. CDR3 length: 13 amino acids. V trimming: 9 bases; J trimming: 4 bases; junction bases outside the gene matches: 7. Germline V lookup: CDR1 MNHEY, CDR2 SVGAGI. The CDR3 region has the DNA TGTGCCAGTGGACAGGTCCGAGCAGATACGCAGTATTTT. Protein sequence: CASGQVRADTQYF.

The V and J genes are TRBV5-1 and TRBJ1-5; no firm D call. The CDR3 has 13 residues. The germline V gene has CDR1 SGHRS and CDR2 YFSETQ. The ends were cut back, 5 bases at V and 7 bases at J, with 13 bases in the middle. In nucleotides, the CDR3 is TGCGCCAGCAGTCAGGCCAGCGGACAGCCCCAGCATTTT. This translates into CASSQASGQPQHF.

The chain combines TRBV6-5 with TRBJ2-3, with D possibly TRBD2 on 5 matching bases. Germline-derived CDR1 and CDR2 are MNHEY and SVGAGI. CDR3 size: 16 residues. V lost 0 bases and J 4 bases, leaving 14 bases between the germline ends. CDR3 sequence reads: CASSYSVAILSDTQYF. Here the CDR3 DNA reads TGTGCCAGCAGTTACTCGGTAGCGATCTTGTCAGATACGCAGTATTTT.

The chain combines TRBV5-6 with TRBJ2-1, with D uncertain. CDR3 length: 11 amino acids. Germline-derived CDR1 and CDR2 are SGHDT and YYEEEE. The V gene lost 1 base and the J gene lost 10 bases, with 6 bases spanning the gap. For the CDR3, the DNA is TGTGCCAGCAGCTTGAGCGAGGAGCAGTTCTTC. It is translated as CASSLSEEQFF. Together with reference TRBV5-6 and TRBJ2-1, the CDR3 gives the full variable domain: DAGVTQSPTHLIKTRGQQVTLRCSPKSGHDTVSWYQQALGQGPQFIFQYYEEEERQRGNFPDRFSGHQFPNYSSELNVNALLLGDSALYLCASSLSEEQFFGPGTRLTVL.

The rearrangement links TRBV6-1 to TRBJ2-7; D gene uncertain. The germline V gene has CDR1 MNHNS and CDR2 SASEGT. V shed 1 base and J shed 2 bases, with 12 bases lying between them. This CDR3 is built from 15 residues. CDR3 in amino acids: CASSEGPGEAYEQYF. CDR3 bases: TGTGCCAGCAGTGAAGGCCCTGGCGAGGCCTACGAGCAGTACTTC.